Below, 7 T cell receptor beta chains from the same sample are listed, as sequenced in a study of blood T cell repertoires in COVID-19. Using immunoSEQ multiplex PCR, the repertoire was profiled, and TCRdb retains in-frame clones only, with some absent. The table records hundreds of thousands of clones, around 90% of them present only once. Sequencing used peripheral blood. These receptors were taken from a man in his sixties who had recovered from COVID-19.

There are a few counts of this clone. This chain connects TRBV24-1 to TRBJ1-5; TRBD1 aligns across 7 bases. V lost 5 bases and J lost 3; bases outside the gene matches: 6. This CDR3 region has 15 residues. The germline gives CDR1 KGHDR, CDR2 SFDVKD. The CDR3: CATSASRGPNQPQHF. In nucleotides, the CDR3 is TGTGCCACCAGTGCCTCAAGGGGGCCCAATCAGCCCCAGCATTTT.

The rearrangement uses TRBV10-3 and TRBJ2-3; weak D call: TRBD1 (5 bases). Germline CDR1 ENHRY, CDR2 SYGVKD. The V and J ends lost 0 bases and 6 bases respectively, with 10 bases between them. The CDR3 runs 14 residues. Here the CDR3 reads CAISESTGADTQYF. CDR3 DNA sequence: TGTGCCATCAGTGAGTCAACAGGTGCTGATACGCAGTATTTT.

This chain links TRBV25-1 with TRBJ2-2; TRBD2 matches at 9 bases. V lost 10 bases, J lost 3 bases, and 9 bases stayed unmatched. The CDR3 is 15 amino acids. From germline, CDR1 is MGHDK and CDR2 SYGVNS. The CDR3 loop reads CATARGGGDTGELFF. CDR3 DNA: TGTGCCACTGCGCGGGGGGGAGGGGACACCGGGGAGCTGTTTTTT.

As concerns this clone: The sample holds other DNA sequences that translate to the same CDR3. The V call is TRBV6-5, the J call TRBJ1-5; D is unresolved. V lost 0 bases, J lost 4 bases, and 4 bases lay in between. The CDR3 length is 13 residues. CDR1 and CDR2 from the germline V gene are MNHEY and SVGAGI. This CDR3 is CASSYSRNQPQHF. CDR3 bases: TGTGCCAGCAGTTACTCCCGGAATCAGCCCCAGCATTTT.

The chain joins TRBV18 to TRBJ2-2, with a tentative D call TRBD1 (6 bases). The CDR3 length is 15 residues. Germline assignment: CDR1 KGHSH and CDR2 LQKENI. V was clipped by 3 bases and J by 5 bases, with 13 bases between them. Written as DNA, the CDR3 is TGTGCCAGCTCACCGAACAGGGTGAGAACCGGGGAGCTGTTTTTT. Translation gives CASSPNRVRTGELFF.

Only a few counts were recorded for this clone. The chain has TRBV6-1 and TRBJ2-7; 8 nucleotides agree with TRBD1. The length of the CDR3 is 19 residues. The trim removed 3 bases at V and 0 bases at J, leaving 16 bases unmatched. Per germline, CDR1 MNHNS and CDR2 SASEGT. The CDR3 protein is CASSDPLSRRQGSSYEQYF. In DNA, the CDR3 is TGTGCCAGCAGTGATCCCCTCTCACGACGACAGGGGAGCTCCTACGAGCAGTACTTC.

This chain links TRBV10-2 with TRBJ2-3; TRBD2 matches 7 bases. The ends lost 3 bases at V and 0 bases at J; junction bases unmatched: 12. The CDR3 consists of 18 residues. CDR1 and CDR2 (germline): WSHSY, SAAADI. As DNA, the CDR3 is TGCGCCAGCAGTGACATCCCAGGGAGGGCAGGGAGCACAGATACGCAGTATTTT. The encoded protein is CASSDIPGRAGSTDTQYF.